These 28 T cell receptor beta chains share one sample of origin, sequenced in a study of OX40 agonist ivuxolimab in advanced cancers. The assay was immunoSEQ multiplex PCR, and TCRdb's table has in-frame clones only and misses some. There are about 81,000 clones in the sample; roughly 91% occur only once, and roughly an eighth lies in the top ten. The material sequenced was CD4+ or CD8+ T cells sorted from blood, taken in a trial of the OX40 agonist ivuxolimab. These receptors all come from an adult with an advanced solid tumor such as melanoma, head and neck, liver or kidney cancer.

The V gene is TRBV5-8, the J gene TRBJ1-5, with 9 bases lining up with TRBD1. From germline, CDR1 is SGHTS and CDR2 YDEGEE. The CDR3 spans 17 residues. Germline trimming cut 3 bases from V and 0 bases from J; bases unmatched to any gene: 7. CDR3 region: CASSWRTGVHSNQPQHF. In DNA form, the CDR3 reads TGTGCCAGCAGCTGGAGGACAGGGGTTCATAGCAATCAGCCCCAGCATTTT.

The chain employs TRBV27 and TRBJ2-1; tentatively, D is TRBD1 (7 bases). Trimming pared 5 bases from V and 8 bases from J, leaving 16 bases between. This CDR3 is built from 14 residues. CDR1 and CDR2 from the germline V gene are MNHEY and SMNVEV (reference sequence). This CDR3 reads CASSPPDRDYEQFF. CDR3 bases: TGTGCCAGCAGTCCACCCGACAGGGACTATGAGCAGTTCTTC.

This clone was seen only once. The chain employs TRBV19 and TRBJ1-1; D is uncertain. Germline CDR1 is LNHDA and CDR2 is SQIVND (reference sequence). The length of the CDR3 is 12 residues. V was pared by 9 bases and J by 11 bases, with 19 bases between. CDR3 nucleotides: TGTGCCAGCACCCTTGGCGGGATGAAGGCTTTCTTT. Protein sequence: CASTLGGMKAFF. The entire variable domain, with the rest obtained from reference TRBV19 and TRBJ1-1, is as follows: DGGITQSPKYLFRKEGQNVTLSCEQNLNHDAMYWYRQDPGQGLRLIYYSQIVNDFQKGDIAEGYSVSREKKESFPLTVTSAQKNPTAFYLCASTLGGMKAFFGQGTRLTVV.

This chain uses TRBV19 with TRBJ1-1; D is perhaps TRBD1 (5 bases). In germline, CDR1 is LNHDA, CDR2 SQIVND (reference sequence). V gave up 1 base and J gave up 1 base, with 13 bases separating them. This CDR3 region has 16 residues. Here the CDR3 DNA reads TGTGCCAGTAGTATAGTGAGCAGGGCCCCGAACACTGAAGCTTTCTTT. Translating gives CASSIVSRAPNTEAFF.

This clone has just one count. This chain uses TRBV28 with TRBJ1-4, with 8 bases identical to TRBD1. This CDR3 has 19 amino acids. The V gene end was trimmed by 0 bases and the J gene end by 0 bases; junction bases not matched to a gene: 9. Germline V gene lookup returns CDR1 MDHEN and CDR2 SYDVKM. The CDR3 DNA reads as TGTGCCAGCAGTTTATGGACTATCGGGACAGGCGCAACTAATGAAAAACTGTTTTTT. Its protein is CASSLWTIGTGATNEKLFF.

This chain's CDR3 is CSVEDSDKRTGDAFF. The CDR3, as DNA: TGCAGCGTTGAAGATTCGGACAAAAGGACCGGGGACGCTTTCTTT. The V and J genes are TRBV29-1 and TRBJ1-1; D may be TRBD1 (5 bases). Germline values: CDR1 SQVTM, CDR2 ANQGSEA. V was shortened by 0 bases and J by 11 bases, with 22 bases between the two germline ends. The CDR3 consists of 15 residues.

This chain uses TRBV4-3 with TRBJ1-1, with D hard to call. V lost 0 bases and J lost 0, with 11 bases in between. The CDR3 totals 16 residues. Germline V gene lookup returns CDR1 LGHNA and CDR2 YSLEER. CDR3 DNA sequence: TGCGCCAGCAGCCAAGATCTGAGCAGGTTGAACACTGAAGCTTTCTTT. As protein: CASSQDLSRLNTEAFF.

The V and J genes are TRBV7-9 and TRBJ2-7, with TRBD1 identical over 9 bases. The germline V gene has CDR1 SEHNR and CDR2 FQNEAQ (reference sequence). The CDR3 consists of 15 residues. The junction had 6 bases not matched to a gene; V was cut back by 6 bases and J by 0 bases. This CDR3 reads CASSKPGQGSYEQYF. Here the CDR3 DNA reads TGTGCCAGCAGTAAACCGGGACAGGGCTCCTACGAGCAGTACTTC.

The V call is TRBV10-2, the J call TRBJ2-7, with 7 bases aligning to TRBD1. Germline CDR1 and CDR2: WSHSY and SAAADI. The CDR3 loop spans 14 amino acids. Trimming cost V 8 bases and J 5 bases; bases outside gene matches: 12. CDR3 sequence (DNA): TGCGCCAGCGCCTGGTTAGAGGGGGCCCACGAGCAGTACTTC. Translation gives CASAWLEGAHEQYF.

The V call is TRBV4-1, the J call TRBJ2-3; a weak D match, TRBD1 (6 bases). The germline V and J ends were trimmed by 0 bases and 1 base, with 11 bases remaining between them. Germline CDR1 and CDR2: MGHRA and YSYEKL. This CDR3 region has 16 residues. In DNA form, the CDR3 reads TGCGCCAGCAGCCAAGAATTGGGGGCCGGCACAGATACGCAGTATTTT. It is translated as CASSQELGAGTDTQYF.

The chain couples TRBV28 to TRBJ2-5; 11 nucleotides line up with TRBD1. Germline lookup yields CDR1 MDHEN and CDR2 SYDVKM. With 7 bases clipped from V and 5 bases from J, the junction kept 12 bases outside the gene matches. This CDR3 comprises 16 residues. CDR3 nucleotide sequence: TGTGCCAGCAAACAGGAAGGACAGGGGGCTGGGGAGACCCAGTACTTC. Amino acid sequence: CASKQEGQGAGETQYF. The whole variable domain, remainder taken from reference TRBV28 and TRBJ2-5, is DVKVTQSSRYLVKRTGEKVFLECVQDMDHENMFWYRQDPGLGLRLIYFSYDVKMKEKGDIPEGYSVSREKKERFSLILESASTNQTSMYLCASKQEGQGAGETQYFGPGTRLLVL.

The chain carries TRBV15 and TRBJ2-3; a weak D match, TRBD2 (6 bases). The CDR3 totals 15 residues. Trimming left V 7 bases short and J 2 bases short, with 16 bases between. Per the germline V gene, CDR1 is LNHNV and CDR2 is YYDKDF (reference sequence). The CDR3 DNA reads TGTGCCACCACCAGGACGGGAGAGGTCACAGATACGCAGTATTTT. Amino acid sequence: CATTRTGEVTDTQYF.

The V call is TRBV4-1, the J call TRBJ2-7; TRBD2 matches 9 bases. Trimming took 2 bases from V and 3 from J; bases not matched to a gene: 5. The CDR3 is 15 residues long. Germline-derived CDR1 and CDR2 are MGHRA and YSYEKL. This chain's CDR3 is CASSQNSGSVYEQYF. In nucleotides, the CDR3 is TGCGCCAGCAGCCAAAATAGCGGGAGCGTCTACGAGCAGTACTTC.

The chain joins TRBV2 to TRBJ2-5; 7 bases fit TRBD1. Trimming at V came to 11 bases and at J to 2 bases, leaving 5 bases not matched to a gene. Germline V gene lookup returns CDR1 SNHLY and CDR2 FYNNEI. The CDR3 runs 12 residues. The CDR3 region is CAGNRGQETQYF. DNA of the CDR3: TGTGCCGGAAACAGGGGACAAGAGACCCAGTACTTC.

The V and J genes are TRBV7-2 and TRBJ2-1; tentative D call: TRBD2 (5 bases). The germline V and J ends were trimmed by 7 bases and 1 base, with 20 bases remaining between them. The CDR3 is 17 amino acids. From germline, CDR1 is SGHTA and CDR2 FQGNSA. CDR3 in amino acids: CASTAPSGELSYNEQFF. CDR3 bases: TGTGCCAGCACCGCTCCGTCCGGGGAGCTTTCCTACAATGAGCAGTTCTTC.

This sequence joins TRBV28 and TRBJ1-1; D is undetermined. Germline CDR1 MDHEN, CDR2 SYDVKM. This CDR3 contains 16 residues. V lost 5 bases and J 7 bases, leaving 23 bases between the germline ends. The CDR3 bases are TGTGCCAGCAGTCCACCATGGGGAACATCTGCACGTGAAGCTTTCTTT. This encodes CASSPPWGTSAREAFF.

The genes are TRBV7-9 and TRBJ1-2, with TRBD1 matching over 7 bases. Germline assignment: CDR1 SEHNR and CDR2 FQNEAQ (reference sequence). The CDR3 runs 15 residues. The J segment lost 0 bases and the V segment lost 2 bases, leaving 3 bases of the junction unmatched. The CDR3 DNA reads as TGTGCCAGCAGCTTAACGACAGGGTCTAACTATGGCTACACCTTC. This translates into CASSLTTGSNYGYTF.

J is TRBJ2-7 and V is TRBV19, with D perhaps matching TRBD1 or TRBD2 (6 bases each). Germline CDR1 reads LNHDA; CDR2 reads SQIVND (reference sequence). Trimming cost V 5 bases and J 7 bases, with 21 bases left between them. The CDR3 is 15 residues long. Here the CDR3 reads CASSVAGTSGAEQYF. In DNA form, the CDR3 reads TGTGCCAGTAGTGTCGCCGGGACTTCGGGGGCGGAGCAGTACTTC.

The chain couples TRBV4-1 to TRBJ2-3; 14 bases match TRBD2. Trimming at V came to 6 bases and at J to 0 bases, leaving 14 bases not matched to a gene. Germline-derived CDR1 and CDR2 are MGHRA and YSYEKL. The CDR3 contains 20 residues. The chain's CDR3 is CASRYRLAGGSLMSTDTQYF. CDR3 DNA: TGCGCCAGCAGGTACAGACTAGCGGGGGGGTCGTTAATGAGCACAGATACGCAGTATTTT.

The chain's CDR3 is CAISSPDRDNQPQHF. DNA of the CDR3: TGTGCCATCAGTTCACCGGACAGGGACAATCAGCCCCAGCATTTT. The chain couples TRBV10-3 to TRBJ1-5; 8 bases fit TRBD1. V shed 5 bases, J shed 3 bases, and the junction held 6 bases outside the gene matches. This CDR3 has 15 amino acids. Looked up from germline, CDR1 is ENHRY and CDR2 is SYGVKD.

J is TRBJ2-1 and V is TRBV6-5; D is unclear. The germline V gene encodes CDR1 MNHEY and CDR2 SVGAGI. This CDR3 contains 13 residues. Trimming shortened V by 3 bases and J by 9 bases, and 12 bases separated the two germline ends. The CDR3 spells CASSYNRKAEQFF. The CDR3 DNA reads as TGTGCCAGCAGTTATAACCGGAAGGCTGAGCAGTTCTTC.

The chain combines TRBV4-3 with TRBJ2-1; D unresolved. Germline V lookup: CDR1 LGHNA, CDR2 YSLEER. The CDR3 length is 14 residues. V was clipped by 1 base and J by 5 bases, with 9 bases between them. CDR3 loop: CASSQAAGDNEQFF. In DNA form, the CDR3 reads TGCGCCAGCAGCCAAGCTGCAGGAGACAATGAGCAGTTCTTC.

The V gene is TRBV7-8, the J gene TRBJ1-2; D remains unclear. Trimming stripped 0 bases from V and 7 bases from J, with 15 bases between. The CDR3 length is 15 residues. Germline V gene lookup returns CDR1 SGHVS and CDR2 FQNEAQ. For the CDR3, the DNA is TGTGCCAGCAGCTTAGCTGGGGTTTTGGGTCCTGGCTACACCTTC. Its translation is CASSLAGVLGPGYTF.

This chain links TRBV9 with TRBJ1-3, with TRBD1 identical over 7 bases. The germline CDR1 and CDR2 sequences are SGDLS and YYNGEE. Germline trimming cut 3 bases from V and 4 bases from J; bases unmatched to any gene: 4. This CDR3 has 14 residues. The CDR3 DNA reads TGTGCCAGCAGCGCTACAGGGGACGGAAACACCATATATTTT. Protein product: CASSATGDGNTIYF.

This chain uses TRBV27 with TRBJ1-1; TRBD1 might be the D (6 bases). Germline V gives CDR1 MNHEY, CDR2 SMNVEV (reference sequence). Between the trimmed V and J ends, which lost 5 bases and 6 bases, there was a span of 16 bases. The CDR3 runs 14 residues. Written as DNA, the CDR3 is TGTGCCAGCAGTGACCGCTGGGGGCAAGCTGAAGCTTTCTTT. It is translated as CASSDRWGQAEAFF.

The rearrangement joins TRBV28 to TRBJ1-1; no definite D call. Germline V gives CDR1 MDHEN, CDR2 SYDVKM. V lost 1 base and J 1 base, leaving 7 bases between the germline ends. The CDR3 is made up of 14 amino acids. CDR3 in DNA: TGTGCCAGCAGTTTATTGATAGGGAACACTGAAGCTTTCTTT. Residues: CASSLLIGNTEAFF.

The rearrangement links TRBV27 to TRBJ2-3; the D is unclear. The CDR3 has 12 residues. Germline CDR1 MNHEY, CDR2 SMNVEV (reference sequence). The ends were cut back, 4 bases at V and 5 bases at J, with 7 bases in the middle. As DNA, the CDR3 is TGTGCCAGCAGTTCCTGGGGAGATACGCAGTATTTT. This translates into CASSSWGDTQYF.

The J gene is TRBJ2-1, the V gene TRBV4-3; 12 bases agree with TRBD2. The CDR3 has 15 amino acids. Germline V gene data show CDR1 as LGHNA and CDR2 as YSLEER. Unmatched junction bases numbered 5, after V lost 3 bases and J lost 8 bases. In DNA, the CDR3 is TGCGCCAGCAGCCAGACTAGCGGGGGTATTTATGAGCAGTTCTTC. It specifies CASSQTSGGIYEQFF.